A few counts support the clone carrying this T cell receptor beta chain. The V and J ends lost 3 bases and 7 bases, in that order; junction bases with no gene match: 5. The CDR3 contains 14 residues. The germline V gene encodes CDR1 ENHRY and CDR2 SYGVKD. This entry belongs to a study of T cells in Graves' hyperthyroidism and ophthalmopathy. Study background: Peripheral blood was secured at the point of initial diagnosis, before any treatment.

Clinical symptoms, serum thyroxine and TRAb, thyroid ultrasound and orbital computed tomography together formed the diagnostic basis. PBMCs were obtained from over 8.5 ml fresh peripheral blood. RNA transcripts were the template for amplifying TCR beta CDR3 regions. In the first-round RT-PCR of the TCR CDR3, the HTBI primer set was used. Each CDR3 protein gets one entry after TCRdb re-called the multiplex PCR reads with MiXCR. The sample yields approximately 260,000 distinct CDR3 sequences, about 16% seen once. Material: blood. The V gene is TRBV10-3, the J gene TRBJ1-4; TRBD1 matches at 7 bases. The source is a woman aged 50 to 60 with Graves' hyperthyroidism that later progressed to Graves' ophthalmopathy. CDR3: CAISETGVPEKLFF. The CDR3 bases are TGTGCCATCAGTGAAACAGGGGTCCCTGAAAAACTGTTTTTT.